The source of this T cell receptor beta chain is a study of technical replicates of blood from a few donors. Produced via immunoSEQ multiplex PCR; TCRdb's table is partial and in-frame only. The data contain fewer than 100,000 clones, around 97% of them singletons. The CDR3 is 12 residues long. Germline values: CDR1 SQVTM, CDR2 ANQGSEA. Germline trimming cut 5 bases from V and 5 bases from J; bases unmatched to any gene: 3. The sequenced material came from T cells isolated from PBMCs. The chain links TRBV29-1 to TRBJ2-1; 7 bases are shared with TRBD1. The origin of this receptor is a human donor in good health. The CDR3 sequence is CSVPTGNNEQFF. DNA of the CDR3: TGCAGCGTTCCGACAGGGAACAATGAGCAGTTCTTC.